The present T cell receptor beta chain was sequenced within a study of T cell clonality in common variable immunodeficiency. Study-wide results and limits: CVID subjects showed higher TCRbeta clonality than healthy controls.

This clone was seen repeatedly, ten times or more. Antigen unknown. Produced via immunoSEQ multiplex PCR; TCRdb's table is partial and in-frame only. This repertoire holds 50,000 to 60,000 clones, and none appear only once. Blood samples were heparinized, about 5 to 9 ml per donor. This TCR derives from a person aged 18-70 years in good health. The sample was peripheral blood mononuclear cells.

This CDR3 is CASSMRRTGNTEAFF. CDR3 bases read: TGTGCCAGTAGTATGCGTCGGACAGGGAACACTGAA. The J gene is TRBJ1-1, the V gene TRBV19; TRBD1 matches at 7 bases. The read finishes 3 residues shy of the CDR3 end, and the germline J gene is used to complete it. V lost 3 bases and J lost 1; bases outside the gene matches: 5. This CDR3 has 15 residues. Per the germline V gene, CDR1 is LNHDA and CDR2 is SQIVND (reference sequence).